The 28 T cell receptor beta chains below come from one sample, sequenced in a study of lymphopenia after photon versus proton radiotherapy. The data were produced by immunoSEQ multiplex PCR, yet TCRdb's version contains in-frame clones alone and is incomplete. The repertoire holds 43,000 or so clones, with 85% as singletons. The starting material was peripheral blood, obtained from a patient treated with photon-based radiotherapy. The receptor source for this set is a man aged 35 to 55 with gastric cancer.

This clone was counted a single time. The J gene is TRBJ2-7, the V gene TRBV5-1; weak D call: TRBD1 (6 bases). Germline CDR1 and CDR2: SGHRS and YFSETQ. The length of the CDR3 is 14 residues. Trimming took 0 bases from V and 4 from J, leaving 11 bases between them. This chain's CDR3 is CASSLGQVSYEQYF. The CDR3 coding sequence is TGCGCCAGCAGCTTGGGACAGGTGTCATACGAGCAGTACTTC.

The rearrangement uses TRBV5-1 and TRBJ1-2; 9 bases fit TRBD1. The ends lost 5 bases at V and 4 bases at J; junction bases unmatched: 3. CDR1 is SGHRS, CDR2 YFSETQ, per germline. This CDR3 is built from 13 residues. The CDR3: CASSPDRGYGYTF. In nucleotides, the CDR3 is TGCGCCAGCAGTCCGGACAGGGGCTATGGCTACACCTTC.

This chain uses TRBV4-3 with TRBJ2-7; 11 bases match TRBD1. Germline CDR1 and CDR2: LGHNA and YSLEER. This CDR3 is 15 amino acids long. With V trimmed by 4 bases and J by 4 bases, 6 bases remained unmatched. This CDR3 reads CASSRGGQGAYEQYF. CDR3 DNA sequence: TGCGCCAGCAGCCGAGGTGGACAGGGGGCTTACGAGCAGTACTTC.

The V and J genes are TRBV7-2 and TRBJ1-1, with unresolved D. The CDR3 length is 14 residues. V shed 4 bases and J shed 11 bases, with 20 bases lying between them. Germline V gene lookup returns CDR1 SGHTA and CDR2 FQGNSA. The CDR3 reads CASSYPGQDPGAFF. The CDR3 region has the DNA TGTGCCAGCAGCTATCCCGGGCAGGACCCTGGTGCTTTCTTT.

The J gene is TRBJ1-1, the V gene TRBV19, with D hard to call. CDR1 is LNHDA, CDR2 SQIVND, per germline (reference sequence). The CDR3 loop spans 14 amino acids. V lost 2 bases and J lost 4, with 11 bases in between. The CDR3 sequence: CASSIQAAGTEAFF. The CDR3 DNA reads as TGTGCCAGTAGTATACAGGCGGCGGGCACTGAAGCTTTCTTT.

The rearrangement uses TRBV5-4 and TRBJ1-4, with 7 positions matching TRBD1. CDR3 size: 15 residues. Germline V gives CDR1 SGHNT, CDR2 YYREEE (reference sequence). Trimming cost V 3 bases and J 4 bases; bases outside gene matches: 6. CDR3 DNA: TGTGCCAGCAGCTCGACAGGGCTGGGTAATGAAAAACTGTTTTTT. Protein: CASSSTGLGNEKLFF.

This clone was seen a single time. The J gene is TRBJ2-7, the V gene TRBV27; unclear D gene. V was clipped by 8 bases and J by 0 bases, with 11 bases between them. Per the germline V gene, CDR1 is MNHEY and CDR2 is SMNVEV (reference sequence). This CDR3 has 13 residues. Written as DNA, the CDR3 is TGTGCCAGCGGGTTTAGGAGCTCCTACGAGCAGTACTTC. Translation: CASGFRSSYEQYF.

The genes are TRBV9 and TRBJ1-2, with D maybe TRBD1 (5 bases). The germline V gene encodes CDR1 SGDLS and CDR2 YYNGEE. V was clipped by 0 bases and J by 7 bases, with 13 bases between them. The CDR3 spans 14 residues. CDR3 residues: CASSVAGPGIGYTF. The CDR3 DNA follows: TGTGCCAGCAGCGTAGCTGGGCCAGGGATTGGCTACACCTTC.

This chain links TRBV27 with TRBJ1-1; a weak D match, TRBD1 (5 bases). Trimming removed 4 bases at V and 0 bases at J, with 6 bases between. Germline V gene lookup returns CDR1 MNHEY and CDR2 SMNVEV (reference sequence). This CDR3 spans 13 amino acids. Here the CDR3 DNA reads TGTGCCAGCAGTTACAGGATGAACACTGAAGCTTTCTTT. Translating it yields CASSYRMNTEAFF.

This chain connects TRBV4-1 to TRBJ2-5, with TRBD1 matching 11 bases. Unmatched junction bases numbered 6, after V lost 4 bases and J lost 5 bases. From germline, CDR1 is MGHRA and CDR2 YSYEKL. The CDR3 covers 15 residues. The CDR3 spells CASSPDRGRVETQYF. The CDR3 nucleotides read TGCGCCAGCAGCCCGGACAGGGGGCGAGTGGAGACCCAGTACTTC.

This clone was observed a handful of times. The V gene is TRBV6-1, the J gene TRBJ2-2; D is ambiguous. This CDR3 is 15 amino acids long. Deletions cut 2 bases from V and 3 bases from J, with 10 bases between. Germline values: CDR1 MNHNS, CDR2 SASEGT. The CDR3 DNA sequence: TGTGCCAGCAGTGAATACAGTCTTGACACCGGGGAGCTGTTTTTT. Encoded protein: CASSEYSLDTGELFF.

DNA of the CDR3: TGTGCCAGCAGCCCCCGGACAAATCGAAGGGATTCACCCCTCCACTTT. Amino acid sequence: CASSPRTNRRDSPLHF. V gene TRBV11-2 combines with J gene TRBJ1-6, with D possibly matching TRBD1 (5 bases). The CDR3 sequence is 16 residues long. Deletions cut 5 bases from V and 8 bases from J, with 19 bases between. Germline V gene sequence: CDR1 SGHAT, CDR2 FQNNGV.

The genes are TRBV5-1 and TRBJ2-7, with 8 bases aligning to TRBD1. J gave up 2 bases and V 4 bases, and 14 bases lay outside the gene matches. This CDR3 region has 17 residues. CDR1 and CDR2 from the germline V gene are SGHRS and YFSETQ. CDR3 amino acids: CASSPSPQGTGTYEQYF. Written as DNA, the CDR3 is TGCGCCAGCAGCCCCTCCCCCCAAGGGACAGGCACCTACGAGCAGTACTTC.

The chain employs TRBV5-4 and TRBJ1-5; D remains ambiguous. The length of the CDR3 is 13 residues. CDR1 SGHNT and CDR2 YYREEE come from the germline V gene (reference sequence). V was shortened by 2 bases and J by 0 bases, with 3 bases between the two germline ends. The CDR3 DNA reads TGTGCCAGCAGCTTCGATAGCAATCAGCCCCAGCATTTT. This encodes CASSFDSNQPQHF. Filled out from reference TRBV5-4 and TRBJ1-5, the complete variable domain reads ETGVTQSPTHLIKTRGQQVTLRCSSQSGHNTVSWYQQALGQGPQFIFQYYREEENGRGNFPPRFSGLQFPNYSSELNVNALELDDSALYLCASSFDSNQPQHFGDGTRLSIL.

The V and J genes are TRBV6-6 and TRBJ1-5; possibly TRBD1 for D (6 bases). The CDR3 length is 12 residues. Germline V lookup: CDR1 MNHNY, CDR2 SVGAGI (reference sequence). V lost 8 bases, J lost 8 bases, and 13 bases lay in between. The CDR3 region has the DNA TGTGCCAGCGGGACAACGGCGGAGCCCCAGCATTTT. This encodes CASGTTAEPQHF.

The V gene is TRBV7-8, the J gene TRBJ1-2; perhaps TRBD1 as D (6 bases). Germline V gene sequence: CDR1 SGHVS, CDR2 FQNEAQ. This CDR3 contains 14 residues. V lost 5 bases, J lost 2 bases, and 12 bases lay in between. The CDR3 here is CASSIRTENYGYTF. The CDR3, as DNA: TGTGCCAGCAGCATAAGGACAGAAAACTATGGCTACACCTTC.

The V and J genes are TRBV7-9 and TRBJ2-2; 10 bases align to TRBD1. The V gene end was trimmed by 5 bases and the J gene end by 3 bases; junction bases not matched to a gene: 6. CDR1 SEHNR and CDR2 FQNEAQ come from the germline V gene (reference sequence). This CDR3 region has 16 residues. CDR3 protein: CASSQWTGGHTGELFF. CDR3 DNA: TGTGCCAGCAGCCAGTGGACAGGGGGGCACACCGGGGAGCTGTTTTTT. Full variable domain (remainder filled in from reference TRBV7-9 and TRBJ2-2): DTGVSQNPRHKITKRGQNVTFRCDPISEHNRLYWYRQTLGQGPEFLTYFQNEAQLEKSRLLSDRFSAERPKGSFSTLEIQRTEQGDSAMYLCASSQWTGGHTGELFFGEGSRLTVL.

The rearrangement joins TRBV7-2 to TRBJ2-7; D is unresolved. There are 13 residues in the CDR3. Trimming pared 1 base from V and 9 bases from J, leaving 13 bases between. Germline V gene sequence: CDR1 SGHTA, CDR2 FQGNSA. The CDR3 bases are TGTGCCAGCAGCTTAGTGTCCCGACCCCTGCAGTACTTC. It yields the protein CASSLVSRPLQYF.

V and J are TRBV6-6 and TRBJ2-5, with D possibly being TRBD1 or TRBD2 (5 bases each). CDR3 length: 13 residues. CDR1 MNHNY and CDR2 SVGAGI come from the germline V gene (reference sequence). Trimming took 3 bases from V and 4 from J, leaving 9 bases between them. CDR3 sequence: CASSYGGGETQYF. CDR3 DNA sequence: TGTGCCAGCAGTTATGGTGGGGGAGAGACCCAGTACTTC.

The chain carries TRBV5-1 and TRBJ2-7; 9 bases match TRBD2. From germline, CDR1 is SGHRS and CDR2 YFSETQ. The CDR3 is 15 amino acids. The ends lost 0 bases at V and 7 bases at J; junction bases unmatched: 8. The CDR3 region is CASSLASSGGGEQYF. CDR3 bases: TGCGCCAGCAGCTTGGCGAGTAGCGGGGGAGGAGAGCAGTACTTC.

This clone was observed a single time. The chain has TRBV7-3 and TRBJ2-1, with D possibly being TRBD2 (6 bases). The CDR3 covers 14 residues. Germline CDR1 reads SGHTA; CDR2 reads FQGTGA. Trimming stripped 4 bases from V and 6 bases from J, with 13 bases between. The CDR3 is CASSSGLGGNEQFF. In nucleotides, the CDR3 is TGTGCCAGCAGCTCCGGACTGGGGGGCAATGAGCAGTTCTTC.

V usage is TRBV28 and J usage is TRBJ2-1; 9 nucleotides match TRBD2. Germline V gene data show CDR1 as MDHEN and CDR2 as SYDVKM. After removal of 10 bases from V and 7 bases from J, the junction contained 17 bases not matched to a gene. The CDR3 loop spans 16 amino acids. In nucleotides, the CDR3 is TGTGCCACCACGAGGCGGGGGGGCCGTGAGGGGAATGAGCAGTTCTTC. Protein product: CATTRRGGREGNEQFF.

The V call is TRBV19, the J call TRBJ1-3; D call uncertain. This CDR3 region has 16 residues. The V gene's germline CDR1 is LNHDA and CDR2 SQIVND (reference sequence). The V and J ends lost 3 bases and 0 bases respectively, with 12 bases between them. DNA of the CDR3: TGTGCCAGTAGTATCCCGGGCGCATTCTCTGGAAACACCATATATTTT. It translates to CASSIPGAFSGNTIYF.

The J gene is TRBJ1-2, the V gene TRBV11-2; the D gene is possibly TRBD1 (5 bases). V lost 5 bases to trimming and J lost 3 bases, with 13 bases between them. The CDR3 runs to 14 residues. The germline V gene has CDR1 SGHAT and CDR2 FQNNGV. The CDR3 loop is CASSPWDGYYGYTF. The CDR3, as DNA: TGTGCCAGCAGCCCGTGGGACGGTTACTATGGCTACACCTTC.

The V call is TRBV19, the J call TRBJ2-2; TRBD2 agrees at 9 bases. Trimming at V came to 5 bases and at J to 8 bases, leaving 6 bases not matched to a gene. CDR1 LNHDA and CDR2 SQIVND come from the germline V gene (reference sequence). This CDR3 contains 14 residues. The CDR3 nucleotides read TGTGCCAGTAGTCCGGGGACTAGCTCTGGGGAGCTGTTTTTT. Amino acid sequence: CASSPGTSSGELFF.

The rearrangement joins TRBV6-5 to TRBJ2-5, with TRBD2 matching 9 bases. Trimming cost V 2 bases and J 4 bases; bases outside gene matches: 8. From germline, CDR1 is MNHEY and CDR2 SVGAGI. The length of the CDR3 is 16 residues. This CDR3 is CASSYAGGGARETQYF. The CDR3 DNA is TGTGCCAGCAGTTACGCTGGCGGGGGGGCTCGAGAGACCCAGTACTTC.

This clone appeared a single time. The chain carries TRBV7-2 and TRBJ1-6; no firm D call. The CDR3 runs 17 residues. V was shortened by 1 base and J by 10 bases, with 20 bases between the two germline ends. Germline lookup yields CDR1 SGHTA and CDR2 FQGNSA. CDR3 amino acids: CASSLGPPQSGGSPLHF. CDR3 in DNA: TGTGCCAGCAGCTTAGGCCCCCCCCAGTCTGGCGGCTCACCCCTCCACTTT.

V and J are TRBV4-1 and TRBJ2-1; a weak D match, TRBD2 (5 bases). Germline CDR1 and CDR2: MGHRA and YSYEKL. The V gene lost 4 bases and the J gene lost 9 bases, with 16 bases spanning the gap. The CDR3 sequence is 14 residues long. Here the CDR3 DNA reads TGCGCCAGCAGCCTCAGCGGCGAGGTCACTGAGCAGTTCTTC. Residues: CASSLSGEVTEQFF.